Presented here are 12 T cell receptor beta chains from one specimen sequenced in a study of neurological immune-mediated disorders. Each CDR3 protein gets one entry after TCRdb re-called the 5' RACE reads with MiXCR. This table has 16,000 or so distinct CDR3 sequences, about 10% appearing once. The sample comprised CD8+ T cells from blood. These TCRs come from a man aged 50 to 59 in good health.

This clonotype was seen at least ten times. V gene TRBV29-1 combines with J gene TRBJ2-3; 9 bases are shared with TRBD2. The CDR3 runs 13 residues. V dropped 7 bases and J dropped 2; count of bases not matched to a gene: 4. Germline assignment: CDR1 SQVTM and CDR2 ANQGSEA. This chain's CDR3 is CSAAGGTTDTQYF. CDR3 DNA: TGCAGCGCCGCGGGAGGGACCACAGATACGCAGTATTTT.

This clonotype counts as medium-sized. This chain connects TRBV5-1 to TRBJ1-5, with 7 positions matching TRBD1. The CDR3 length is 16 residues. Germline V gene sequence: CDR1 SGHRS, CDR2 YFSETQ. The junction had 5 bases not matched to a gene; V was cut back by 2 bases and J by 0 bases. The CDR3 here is CASSFPGQNSNQPQHF. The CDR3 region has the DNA TGCGCCAGCAGCTTTCCGGGACAGAATAGCAATCAGCCCCAGCATTTT. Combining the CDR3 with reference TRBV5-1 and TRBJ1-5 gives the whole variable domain KAGVTQTPRYLIKTRGQQVTLSCSPISGHRSVSWYQQTPGQGLQFLFEYFSETQRNKGNFPGRFSGRQFSNSRSEMNVSTLELGDSALYLCASSFPGQNSNQPQHFGDGTRLSIL.

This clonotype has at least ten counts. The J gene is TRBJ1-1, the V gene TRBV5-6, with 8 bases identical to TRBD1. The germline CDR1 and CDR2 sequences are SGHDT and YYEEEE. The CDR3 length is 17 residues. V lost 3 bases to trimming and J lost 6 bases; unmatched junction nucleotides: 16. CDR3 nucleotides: TGTGCCAGCAGCTGGAACCCCGGGGGACAGGTTTCGGCTGAAGCTTTCTTT. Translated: CASSWNPGGQVSAEAFF.

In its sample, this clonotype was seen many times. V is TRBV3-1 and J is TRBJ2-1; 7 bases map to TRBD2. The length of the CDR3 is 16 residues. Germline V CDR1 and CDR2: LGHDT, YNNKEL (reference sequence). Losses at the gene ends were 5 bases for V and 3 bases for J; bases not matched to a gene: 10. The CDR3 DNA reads TGTGCCAGCAGCGATGGAGCACTAGCGAGCTACAATGAGCAGTTCTTC. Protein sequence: CASSDGALASYNEQFF.

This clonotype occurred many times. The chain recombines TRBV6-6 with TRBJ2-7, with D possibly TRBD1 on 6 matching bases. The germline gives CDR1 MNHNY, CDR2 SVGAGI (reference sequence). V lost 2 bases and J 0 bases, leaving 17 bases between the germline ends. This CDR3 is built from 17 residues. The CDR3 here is CASSYRVGQSSSYEQYF. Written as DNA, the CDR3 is TGTGCCAGCAGTTACCGTGTGGGACAATCCAGCTCCTACGAGCAGTACTTC.

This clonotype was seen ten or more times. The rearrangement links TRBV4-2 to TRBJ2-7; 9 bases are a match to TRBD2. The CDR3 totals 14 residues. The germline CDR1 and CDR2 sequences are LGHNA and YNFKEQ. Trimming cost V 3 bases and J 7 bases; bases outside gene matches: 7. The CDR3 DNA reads TGTGCCAGCAGCCAGGTAGCGGGAGCTGGGGAGCAGTACTTC. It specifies CASSQVAGAGEQYF.

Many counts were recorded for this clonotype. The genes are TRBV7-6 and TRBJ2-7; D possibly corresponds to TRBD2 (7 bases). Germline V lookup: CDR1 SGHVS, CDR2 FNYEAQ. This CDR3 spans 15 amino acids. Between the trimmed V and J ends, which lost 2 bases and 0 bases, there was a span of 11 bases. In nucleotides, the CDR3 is TGTGCCAGCAGCTTAAAGGGGGGGCCCTCCTACGAGCAGTACTTC. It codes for CASSLKGGPSYEQYF.

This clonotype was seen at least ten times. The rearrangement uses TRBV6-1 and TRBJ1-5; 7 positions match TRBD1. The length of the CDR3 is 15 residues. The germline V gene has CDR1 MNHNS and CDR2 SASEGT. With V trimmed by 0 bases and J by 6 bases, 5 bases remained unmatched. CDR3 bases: TGTGCCAGCAGTGAAGCGACAGGGAGCGGTCAGCCCCAGCATTTT. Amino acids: CASSEATGSGQPQHF.

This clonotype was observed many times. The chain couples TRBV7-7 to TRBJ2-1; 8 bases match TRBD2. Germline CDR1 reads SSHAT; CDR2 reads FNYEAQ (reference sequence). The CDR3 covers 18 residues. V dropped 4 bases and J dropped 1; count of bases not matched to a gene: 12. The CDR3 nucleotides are TGTGCCAGCAGCTATAAAGCGGGAGCACATATATCCTACAATGAGCAGTTCTTC. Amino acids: CASSYKAGAHISYNEQFF.

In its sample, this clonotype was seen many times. In DNA form, the CDR3 reads TGTGCCAGCAGCCAAAACCACAGGGTCGGTGGTGGCTACACCTTC. As protein: CASSQNHRVGGGYTF. The chain is built from TRBV25-1 and TRBJ1-2; the D gene is possibly TRBD1 (6 bases). This CDR3 is 15 amino acids long. Germline-derived CDR1 and CDR2 are MGHDK and SYGVNS. With 6 bases removed from V and 7 bases from J, the gap between germline ends came to 21 bases.

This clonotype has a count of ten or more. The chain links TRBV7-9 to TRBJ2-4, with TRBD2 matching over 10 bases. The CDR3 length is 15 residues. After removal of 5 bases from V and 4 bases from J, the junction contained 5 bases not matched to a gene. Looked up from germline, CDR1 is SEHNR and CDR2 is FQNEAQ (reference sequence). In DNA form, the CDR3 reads TGTGCCAGCAGCAAAGGACTAGCGGCAAAAAACATTCAGTACTTC. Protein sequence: CASSKGLAAKNIQYF.

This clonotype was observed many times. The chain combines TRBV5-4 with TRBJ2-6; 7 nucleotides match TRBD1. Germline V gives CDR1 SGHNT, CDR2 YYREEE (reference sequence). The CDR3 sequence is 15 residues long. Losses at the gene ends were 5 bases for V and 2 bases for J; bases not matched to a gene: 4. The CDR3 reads CASSPTGAGANVLTF. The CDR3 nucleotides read TGTGCCAGCAGTCCCACAGGGGCTGGGGCCAACGTCCTGACTTTC.